The sequence of this T cell receptor beta chain was determined in a study of technical replicates of blood from a few donors. The length of the CDR3 is 18 residues. J gave up 4 bases and V 2 bases, and 14 bases lay outside the gene matches. Method: immunoSEQ multiplex PCR; TCRdb's copy keeps in-frame clones and lacks some. This sample has tens of thousands of clones, with around 90% found just once. The clonotype was recovered from a human donor in good health. J is TRBJ1-3 and V is TRBV23-1; 7 bases fit TRBD1. TRBV23-1 is designated an ORF whose function remains uncertain. Sample: T cells isolated from PBMCs. CDR3 region: CASSQGLTGSRCGNTIYF. CDR3 DNA: TGCGCCAGCAGTCAAGGATTGACAGGGTCTCGATGCGGAAACACCATATATTTT.